One T cell receptor (beta chain) is described in this entry. The target of this receptor is not known. No qualities accompany the bases; no much larger clone lies one base away. This record comes from a study of technical replicates of blood from a few donors (dated 2017 in TCRdb). The CDR3 has 14 amino acids, counting the end cysteine and phenylalanine. The only DNA kept is the CDR3, 42 bases in frame from the first base. Sequences SGHNT (CDR1) and YYREEE (CDR2) are obtained from the germline V gene (reference sequence). The junction shows trimming of 0 bases on V and 2 bases on J, plus 8 bases between the germline ends. Receptor amplification or capture employed the immunoSEQ multiplex PCR assay. TCRdb re-hosts the immuneACCESS table, in-frame sequences only. Its copies lack some clones; in the studies checked, an unresolved V gene accounts for under half of them, and the cause for the rest is not known. A total of nearly 80,000 clones appear in this sample, around 96% of them only once. The ten most abundant clones make up roughly 0.35% of the sample.

Sequenced: T cells isolated from PBMCs. The receptor comes from a human donor in good health. Recombination linked TRBV5-4 to TRBJ1-2; TRBD1 is a weak D gene call, 6 bases matching. DNA sequence: TGTGCCAGCAGCTTGGAGGGGACAAACTATGGCTACACCTTC. It is translated as CASSLEGTNYGYTF.